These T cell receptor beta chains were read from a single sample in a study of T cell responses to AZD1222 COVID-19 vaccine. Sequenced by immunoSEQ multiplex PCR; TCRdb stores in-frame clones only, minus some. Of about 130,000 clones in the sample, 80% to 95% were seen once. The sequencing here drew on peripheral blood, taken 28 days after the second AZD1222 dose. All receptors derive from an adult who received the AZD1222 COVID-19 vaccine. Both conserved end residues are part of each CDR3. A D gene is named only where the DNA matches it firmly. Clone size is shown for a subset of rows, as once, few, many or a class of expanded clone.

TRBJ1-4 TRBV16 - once CASSRIAGGSNEKLFF TGTGCCAGCAGCCGAATAGCCGGCGGATCTAATGAAAAACTGTTTTTT
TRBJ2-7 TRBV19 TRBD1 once CASSLGDRNYEQYF TGTGCCAGTAGTTTGGGGGACAGAAACTACGAGCAGTACTTC
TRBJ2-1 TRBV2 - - CASSEHRAYNEQFF TGTGCCAGCAGCGAACACAGGGCCTACAATGAGCAGTTCTTC
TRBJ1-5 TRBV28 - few CASSLAVGYQPQHF TGTGCCAGCAGTCTAGCGGTGGGGTATCAGCCCCAGCATTTT
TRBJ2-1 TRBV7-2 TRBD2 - CASSLSVAGGIDEQFF TGTGCCAGCAGCTTATCGGTAGCGGGGGGTATCGATGAGCAGTTCTTC
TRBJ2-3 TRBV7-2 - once CASSLDGSGTDTQYF TGTGCCAGCAGCTTAGACGGATCCGGCACAGATACGCAGTATTTT
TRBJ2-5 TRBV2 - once CASSYRTEQETQYF TGTGCCAGCAGTTACCGGACCGAGCAAGAGACCCAGTACTTC
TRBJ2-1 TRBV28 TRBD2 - CASSLPTSGRLNEQFF TGTGCCAGCAGTTTACCGACTAGCGGGAGGTTGAATGAGCAGTTCTTC
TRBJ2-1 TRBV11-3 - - CASSLARVAYNEQFF TGTGCCAGCAGCTTAGCGCGAGTAGCCTACAATGAGCAGTTCTTC
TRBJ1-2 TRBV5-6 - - CASSSFAYGYTF TGTGCCAGCAGCTCCTTCGCGTATGGCTACACCTTC
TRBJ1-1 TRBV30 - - CAWRGDGGPEAFF TGTGCCTGGAGGGGGGACGGGGGTCCTGAAGCTTTCTTT
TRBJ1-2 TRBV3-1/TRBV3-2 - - CASSLWTTQSGYGYTF TGTGCCAGCAGCCTTTGGACAACCCAATCAGGCTATGGCTACACCTTC
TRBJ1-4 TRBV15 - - CATSRVRQGNEKLFF TGTGCCACCAGCAGAGTAAGGCAGGGTAATGAAAAACTGTTTTTT
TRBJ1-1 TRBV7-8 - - CASSLKTAANTEAFF TGTGCCAGCAGCTTAAAGACAGCGGCTAACACTGAAGCTTTCTTT
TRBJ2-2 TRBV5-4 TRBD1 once CASSSGGANTGELFF TGTGCCAGCAGTTCAGGGGGCGCGAACACCGGGGAGCTGTTTTTT
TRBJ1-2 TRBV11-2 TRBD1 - CASSFIYSGTGNYGYTF TGTGCCAGCAGCTTCATTTACTCCGGGACAGGAAACTATGGCTACACCTTC
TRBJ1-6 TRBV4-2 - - CASSERGLPEDVESPLHF TGTGCCAGCAGCGAAAGAGGTCTTCCAGAGGACGTGGAATCACCCCTCCACTTT
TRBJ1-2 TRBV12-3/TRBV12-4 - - CASRENNNGYTF TGTGCCAGCAGAGAAAACAATAATGGCTACACCTTC
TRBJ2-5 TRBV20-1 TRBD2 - CSASRSGLAGRDQYF TGCAGTGCTAGTCGATCTGGACTAGCGGGGAGGGACCAGTACTTC
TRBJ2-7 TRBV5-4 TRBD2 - CASSDWTSGTYEQYF TGTGCCAGCAGCGACTGGACTAGCGGAACCTACGAGCAGTACTTC
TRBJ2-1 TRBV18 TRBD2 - CASSPPGTSKGNEQFF TGTGCCAGCTCACCACCGGGGACTAGTAAGGGGAATGAGCAGTTCTTC
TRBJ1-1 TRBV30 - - CAWRTTGGAFF TGTGCCTGGAGAACCACAGGAGGAGCTTTCTTT
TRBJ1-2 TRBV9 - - CASSVVGNGYTF TGTGCCAGCAGCGTAGTGGGGAATGGCTACACCTTC
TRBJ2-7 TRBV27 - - CASSLSQDRPYEQYF TGTGCCAGCAGTTTATCCCAGGACAGACCCTACGAGCAGTACTTC
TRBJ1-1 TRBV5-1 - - CASSLGGKLVTEAFF TGCGCCAGCAGCTTGGGGGGAAAGCTGGTCACTGAAGCTTTCTTT
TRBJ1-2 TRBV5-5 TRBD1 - CASSIEDRGNYGYTF TGTGCCAGCAGCATAGAGGACAGGGGAAACTATGGCTACACCTTC
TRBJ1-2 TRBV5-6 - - CASSLEGRSNYGYTF TGTGCCAGCAGCTTGGAGGGCAGATCGAACTATGGCTACACCTTC
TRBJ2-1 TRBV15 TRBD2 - CATSSGRNEQFF TGTGCCACCTCTAGCGGGAGGAATGAGCAGTTCTTC
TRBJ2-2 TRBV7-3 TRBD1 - CASSPIRDRSSGELFF TGTGCCAGCAGCCCCATCAGGGACAGGTCTTCCGGGGAGCTGTTTTTT
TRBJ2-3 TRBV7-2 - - CASSLAGNTDTQYF TGTGCCAGCAGCTTAGCAGGTAACACAGATACGCAGTATTTT
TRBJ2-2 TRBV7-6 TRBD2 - CASSPGLAENTGELFF TGTGCCAGCAGCCCGGGACTAGCGGAGAACACCGGGGAGCTGTTTTTT
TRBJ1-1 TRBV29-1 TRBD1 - CSVDGVRGVDTEAFF TGCAGCGTTGATGGGGTCAGGGGGGTGGACACTGAAGCTTTCTTT
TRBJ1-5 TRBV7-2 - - CASSLMGASRHPQHF TGTGCCAGCAGCCTAATGGGGGCCAGCAGGCATCCCCAGCATTTT
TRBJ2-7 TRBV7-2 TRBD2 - CASSLGLARSYEQYF TGTGCCAGCAGCTTAGGACTAGCGCGTTCCTACGAGCAGTACTTC
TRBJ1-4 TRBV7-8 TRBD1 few CASSSGQVGTNEKLFF TGTGCCAGCAGCTCAGGACAGGTCGGAACTAATGAAAAACTGTTTTTT
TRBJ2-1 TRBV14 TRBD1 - CASSQDQAGTGNEQFF TGTGCCAGCAGCCAAGATCAGGCCGGGACAGGCAATGAGCAGTTCTTC